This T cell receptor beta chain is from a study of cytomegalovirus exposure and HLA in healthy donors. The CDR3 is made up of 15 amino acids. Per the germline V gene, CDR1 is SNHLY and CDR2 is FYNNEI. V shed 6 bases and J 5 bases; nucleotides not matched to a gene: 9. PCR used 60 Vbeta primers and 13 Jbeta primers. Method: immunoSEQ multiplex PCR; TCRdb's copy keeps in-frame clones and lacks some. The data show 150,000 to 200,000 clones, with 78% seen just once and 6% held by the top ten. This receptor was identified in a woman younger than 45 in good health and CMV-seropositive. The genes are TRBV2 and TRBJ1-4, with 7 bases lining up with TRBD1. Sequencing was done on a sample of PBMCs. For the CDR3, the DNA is TGTGCCAGCAGGGGACGGACAGGCGGAAATGAAAAACTGTTTTTT. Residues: CASRGRTGGNEKLFF. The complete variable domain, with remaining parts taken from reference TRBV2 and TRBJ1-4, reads EPEVTQTPSHQVTQMGQEVILRCVPISNHLYFYWYRQILGQKVEFLVSFYNNEISEKSEIFDDQFSVERPDGSNFTLKIRSTKLEDSAMYFCASRGRTGGNEKLFFGSGTQLSVL.